This TCR beta chain stems from a study of T-cell memory formation after mild COVID-19 (dated by TCRdb to the early 2020s). About the study as a whole: TCR sequence clusters from the two donors were largely donor specific. In a couple of donors, T-cell clones that expanded and contracted after mild COVID-19 were tracked by sequencing TCRalpha and TCRbeta repertoires over time. The cohort was made up of two young adult volunteers, one female and one male, who were previously healthy.

The sequencer was an Illumina NovaSeq 6000. TCRalpha and TCRbeta cDNA libraries were built by 5'RACE with constant-segment primers, adding sample barcodes and unique molecular identifiers. RNA was extracted from every sample with Trizol reagent. The libraries were amplified in two PCR steps, and the second step added a second sample barcode and Illumina TruSeq adapters. Libraries were sequenced on an Illumina NovaSeq with 2 x 150 bp paired-end reads. Per the original workflow: Reads were demultiplexed and collapsed into UMI-guided consensus sequences with migec v1.2.7. Using mixcr v2.1.11, the UMI consensuses were aligned to TRA and TRB V and J templates and assembled into clonotypes. Clonotypes were classified as expanded or contracted when called significant by both edgeR and NoisET, with noise models trained on biological replicates. edgeR calls used a false discovery rate-adjusted p below 0.01 and a log2 fold-change threshold of 1. As an exploratory analysis of dynamics, PCA with hierarchical clustering was applied to max-normalized trajectories of the 1000 most abundant clonotypes. Separately sequenced CD4+ and CD8+ repertoires were used to assign a CD4 or CD8 phenotype to each responding clone. TCRdb handled the public reads itself, with Q25 trimming in fastp and clone calling in MiXCR, and kept productive beta chains. Rows merge per CDR3 protein into single entries with the most common DNA and genes. TCRdb assigned the V and J calls; the authors' analysis was not used. The sample table records about 130,000 distinct CDR3 sequences; roughly 6% of these occur just once. The ten largest clones capture roughly 2.2% of the sample.

Trimming costs V 5 bases and J 3 bases, and their ends lie 8 bases apart. CDR1 SEHNR and CDR2 FQNEAQ were looked up in the germline V gene (reference sequence). The CDR3 goes from the cysteine to the phenylalanine over 12 residues. Solely the CDR3 DNA is kept, with 36 bases framed from the first base. Findings and caveats that apply to the study as a whole: Only two mild cases were covered in the study, and larger cohorts including severe cases with pre-infection samples were considered necessary. Whether the second-wave clones peaking on day 37 were SARS-CoV-2 specific was not confirmed. Contracting CD4+ clones were found mainly in CM and EM memory subsets, while CD8+ clones were enriched in EMRA. Clones contracting from day 15 to 85 had balanced CD4/CD8 phenotypes, while a second wave expanding from day 15 to 37 was biased towards CD4+. Some responding clones were found in pre-infection memory, which suggests that pre-existing cross-reactive memory T cells took part in the SARS-CoV-2 response.

This clonotype occurred many times. Its antigen remains undetermined. Per-nucleotide qualities are absent, and no much larger clonotype sits a single base away. PBMCs were isolated by Ficoll-Paque density gradient centrifugation. This receptor was identified in an adult woman who had mild COVID-19 (a few samples of this study predate the infection). The sample titles of this study are shuffled in the database, so cell type and time point are left out; the donor was told from shared clones. This receptor chain uses TRBV7-9 and TRBJ2-7; the D gene is perhaps TRBD2, from 5 matching bases. Sequencing was done on a sample of PBMCs or a T cell subset sorted from them (not recorded which). The DNA sequence is given as TGTGCCAGCAGCGACCGGGACTACGAGCAGTACTTC. Its amino acids are CASSDRDYEQYF. Reference TRBV7-9 and TRBJ2-7 genes cover what lies past the CDR3, so the full variable domain is DTGVSQNPRHKITKRGQNVTFRCDPISEHNRLYWYRQTLGQGPEFLTYFQNEAQLEKSRLLSDRFSAERPKGSFSTLEIQRTEQGDSAMYLCASSDRDYEQYFGPGTRLTVT.